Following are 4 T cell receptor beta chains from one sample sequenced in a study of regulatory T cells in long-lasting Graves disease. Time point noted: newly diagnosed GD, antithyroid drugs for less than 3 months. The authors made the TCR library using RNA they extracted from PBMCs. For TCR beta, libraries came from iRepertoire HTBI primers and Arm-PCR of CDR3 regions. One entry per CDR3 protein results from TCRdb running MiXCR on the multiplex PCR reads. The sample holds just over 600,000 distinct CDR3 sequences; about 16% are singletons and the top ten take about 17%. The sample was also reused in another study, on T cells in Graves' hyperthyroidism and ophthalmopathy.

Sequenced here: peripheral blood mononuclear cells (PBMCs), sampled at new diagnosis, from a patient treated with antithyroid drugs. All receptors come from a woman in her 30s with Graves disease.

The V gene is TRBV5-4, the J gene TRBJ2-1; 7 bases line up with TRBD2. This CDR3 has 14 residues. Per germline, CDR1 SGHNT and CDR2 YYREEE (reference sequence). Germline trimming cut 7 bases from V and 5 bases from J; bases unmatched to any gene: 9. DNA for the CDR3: TGTGCCAGCGATCTACTGGGGGGGAACAATGAGCAGTTCTTC. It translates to CASDLLGGNNEQFF.

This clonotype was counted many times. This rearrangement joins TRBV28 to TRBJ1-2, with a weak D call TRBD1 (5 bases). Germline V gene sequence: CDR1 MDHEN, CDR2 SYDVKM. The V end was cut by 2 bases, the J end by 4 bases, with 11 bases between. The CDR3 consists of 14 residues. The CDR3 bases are TGTGCCAGCAGTTTACAGGGTACGAGCTATGGCTACACCTTC. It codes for CASSLQGTSYGYTF.

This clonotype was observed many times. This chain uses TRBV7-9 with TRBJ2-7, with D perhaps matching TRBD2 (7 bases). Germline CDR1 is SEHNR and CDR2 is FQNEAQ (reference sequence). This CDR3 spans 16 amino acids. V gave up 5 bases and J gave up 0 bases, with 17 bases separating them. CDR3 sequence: CASSPQGGEGSYEQYF. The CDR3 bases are TGTGCCAGCAGCCCACAAGGGGGGGAGGGCTCCTACGAGCAGTACTTC.

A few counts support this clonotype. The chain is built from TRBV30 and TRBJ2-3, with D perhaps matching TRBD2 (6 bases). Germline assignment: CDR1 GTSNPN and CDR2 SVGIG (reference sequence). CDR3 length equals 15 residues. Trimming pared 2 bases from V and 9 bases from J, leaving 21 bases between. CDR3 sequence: CAWSPEGQRVGTQYF. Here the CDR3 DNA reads TGTGCCTGGAGTCCGGAGGGCCAGAGAGTAGGGACGCAGTATTTT.